These T cell receptor beta chains were read from a single sample in a study of post-analysis software for immune sequencing data. TCRdb used MiXCR to reprocess the PCR reads, holding one entry per CDR3 protein. The sample comprises about 160,000 distinct CDR3 sequences, approximately 35% of which are singletons, and under 30% rests with the top ten. Specimen: blood, collected after autologous hematopoietic stem cell transplantation. Receptors were obtained from a girl aged 5 to 17 with multiple sclerosis. The CDR3 runs from the conserved cysteine through the conserved F or W. A D gene is named only where the DNA matches it firmly. Expanded clones are given a class, and other clones once, few, many or no size at all.

J gene: TRBJ2-7; V gene: TRBV7-3; D gene: -; clone size: many; CDR3 protein: CASSFLGLSYEQYF; CDR3 DNA: TGTGCCAGCAGCTTTCTGGGCCTCTCCTACGAGCAGTACTTC
J gene: TRBJ2-7; V gene: TRBV10-3; D gene: -; clone size: -; CDR3 protein: CAIAPDGKGYEQYF; CDR3 DNA: TGTGCCATCGCCCCTGACGGGAAGGGTTACGAGCAGTACTTC
J gene: TRBJ1-6; V gene: TRBV27; D gene: -; clone size: -; CDR3 protein: CASGVEGNSPLHF; CDR3 DNA: TGTGCCAGCGGGGTTGAGGGTAATTCACCCCTCCACTTT
J gene: TRBJ2-7; V gene: TRBV12-3/TRBV12-4; D gene: -; clone size: -; CDR3 protein: CASSIRRSYEQYF; CDR3 DNA: TGTGCCAGCAGTATACGTCGTTCCTACGAGCAGTACTTC
J gene: TRBJ2-1; V gene: TRBV29-1; D gene: -; clone size: -; CDR3 protein: CSVGQGFYNEQFF; CDR3 DNA: TGCAGCGTTGGGCAGGGCTTCTACAATGAGCAGTTCTTC
J gene: TRBJ1-2; V gene: TRBV7-2; D gene: TRBD1; clone size: -; CDR3 protein: CASRGTGDGYGYTF; CDR3 DNA: TGTGCCAGCAGGGGTACAGGGGATGGCTATGGCTACACCTTC
J gene: TRBJ2-7; V gene: TRBV14; D gene: TRBD1; clone size: -; CDR3 protein: CASSQLRGLSSYEQYF; CDR3 DNA: TGTGCCAGCAGCCAGCTCAGGGGGCTGTCCTCCTACGAGCAGTACTTC
J gene: TRBJ2-3; V gene: TRBV29-1; D gene: TRBD2; clone size: -; CDR3 protein: CSVRTSGSTDTQYF; CDR3 DNA: TGCAGCGTCAGGACTAGCGGGAGCACAGATACGCAGTATTTT
J gene: TRBJ1-2; V gene: TRBV29-1; D gene: TRBD1; clone size: -; CDR3 protein: CSVGQGDYGYTF; CDR3 DNA: TGCAGCGTGGGACAGGGGGACTATGGCTACACCTTC
J gene: TRBJ1-6; V gene: TRBV7-2; D gene: -; clone size: few; CDR3 protein: CASSGIWDSPLHF; CDR3 DNA: TGTGCCAGCAGCGGGATATGGGATTCACCCCTCCACTTT
J gene: TRBJ1-4; V gene: TRBV25-1; D gene: TRBD1; clone size: once; CDR3 protein: CASQAGQHNEKLFF; CDR3 DNA: TGTGCCAGCCAAGCGGGACAGCATAATGAAAAACTGTTTTTT
J gene: TRBJ2-7; V gene: TRBV3-1; D gene: TRBD1; clone size: -; CDR3 protein: CASSQDRGPTYEQYF; CDR3 DNA: TGTGCCAGCAGCCAAGATAGGGGGCCCACCTACGAGCAGTACTTC
J gene: TRBJ2-3; V gene: TRBV7-3; D gene: -; clone size: many; CDR3 protein: CASSSLGGTDTQYF; CDR3 DNA: TGTGCCAGCAGCTCCCTAGGGGGCACAGATACGCAGTATTTT
J gene: TRBJ2-3; V gene: TRBV24-1; D gene: -; clone size: many; CDR3 protein: CATSGHDRTDTQYF; CDR3 DNA: TGTGCCACCAGTGGTCATGACCGTACAGATACGCAGTATTTT
J gene: TRBJ2-5; V gene: TRBV29-1; D gene: -; clone size: -; CDR3 protein: CSATELFQETQYF; CDR3 DNA: TGCAGCGCGACGGAGCTATTTCAAGAGACCCAGTACTTC
J gene: TRBJ2-3; V gene: TRBV12-3/TRBV12-4; D gene: -; clone size: few; CDR3 protein: CASSPLWSGGTQYF; CDR3 DNA: TGTGCCAGCAGCCCCCTGTGGTCTGGGGGTACGCAGTATTTT
J gene: TRBJ2-3; V gene: TRBV6-5; D gene: TRBD2; clone size: -; CDR3 protein: CASSGSGGRAYF; CDR3 DNA: TGTGCCAGCAGTGGTAGCGGGGGGCGTGCGTATTTT
J gene: TRBJ2-2; V gene: TRBV4-3; D gene: -; clone size: few; CDR3 protein: CASSQAVRGTGELFF; CDR3 DNA: TGCGCCAGCAGCCAGGCCGTTCGGGGGACCGGGGAGCTGTTTTTT
J gene: TRBJ2-1; V gene: TRBV7-2; D gene: TRBD2; clone size: few; CDR3 protein: CASSLGLAGVSWNEQFF; CDR3 DNA: TGTGCCAGCAGCTTAGGGCTAGCGGGAGTATCGTGGAATGAGCAGTTCTTC
J gene: TRBJ2-2; V gene: TRBV18; D gene: -; clone size: few; CDR3 protein: CASSPSAAGTGELFF; CDR3 DNA: TGTGCCAGCTCACCATCGGCCGCCGGCACCGGGGAGCTGTTTTTT
J gene: TRBJ2-6; V gene: TRBV24-1; D gene: -; clone size: -; CDR3 protein: CATSDSFGTGVSGANVLTF; CDR3 DNA: TGTGCCACCAGTGATTCTTTTGGGACTGGGGTGTCTGGGGCCAACGTCCTGACTTTC
J gene: TRBJ2-1; V gene: TRBV5-1; D gene: -; clone size: few; CDR3 protein: CASTGEQYNEQFF; CDR3 DNA: TGCGCCAGCACGGGGGAGCAGTACAATGAGCAGTTCTTC
J gene: TRBJ2-1; V gene: TRBV7-9; D gene: -; clone size: few; CDR3 protein: CASLATDRQVATKLEQFF; CDR3 DNA: TGTGCCAGTTTGGCGACCGACCGACAGGTTGCCACGAAACTTGAGCAGTTCTTC
J gene: TRBJ2-3; V gene: TRBV12-3/TRBV12-4; D gene: -; clone size: -; CDR3 protein: CASSLETRLTDTQYF; CDR3 DNA: TGTGCCAGCAGTTTGGAGACTCGACTCACAGATACGCAGTATTTT
J gene: TRBJ2-7; V gene: TRBV6-2/TRBV6-3; D gene: -; clone size: -; CDR3 protein: CASSYNPSYEQYF; CDR3 DNA: TGTGCCAGCAGTTACAACCCTTCGTACGAGCAGTACTTC
J gene: TRBJ2-7; V gene: TRBV2; D gene: -; clone size: -; CDR3 protein: CVSGPYEQYF; CDR3 DNA: TGTGTCAGCGGGCCCTACGAGCAGTACTTC
J gene: TRBJ1-2; V gene: TRBV11-1; D gene: TRBD1; clone size: -; CDR3 protein: CASSWGQSYGYTF; CDR3 DNA: TGTGCCAGCAGCTGGGGACAGTCCTATGGCTACACCTTC